A single sample is the source of the 24 T cell receptor beta chains below, sequenced in a study of OX40 agonist ivuxolimab in advanced cancers. Produced via immunoSEQ multiplex PCR; TCRdb's table is partial and in-frame only. In the table there are tens of thousands of clones, about 86% of which are singletons. The sequencing here drew on CD4+ or CD8+ T cells sorted from blood, taken in a trial of the OX40 agonist ivuxolimab. These receptors came from an adult with an advanced solid tumor such as melanoma, head and neck, liver or kidney cancer.

This clone was seen a few times. The CDR3 here is CATSREQGGNQPQHF. Here the CDR3 DNA reads TGTGCCACCAGCAGAGAACAAGGAGGAAATCAGCCCCAGCATTTT. V is TRBV15 and J is TRBJ1-5, with no clear D. Germline V lookup: CDR1 LNHNV, CDR2 YYDKDF (reference sequence). V lost 0 bases and J 4 bases, leaving 10 bases between the germline ends. There are 15 residues in the CDR3. Using reference TRBV15 and TRBJ1-5 for the parts outside the CDR3, the full variable domain is DAMVIQNPRYQVTQFGKPVTLSCSQTLNHNVMYWYQQKSSQAPKLLFHYYDKDFNNEADTPDNFQSRRPNTSFCFLDIRSPGLGDTAMYLCATSREQGGNQPQHFGDGTRLSIL.

This chain connects TRBV5-1 to TRBJ1-6, with TRBD1 matching 11 bases. This CDR3 is 15 amino acids long. Per the germline V gene, CDR1 is SGHRS and CDR2 is YFSETQ. Trimming took 0 bases from V and 14 from J; bases not matched to a gene: 7. The CDR3 bases are TGCGCCAGCAGCTTGGCTGGACAGGGGGCGCGGACCCTCCACTTT. Translating gives CASSLAGQGARTLHF. The entire variable domain, with the rest obtained from reference TRBV5-1 and TRBJ1-6, is as follows: KAGVTQTPRYLIKTRGQQVTLSCSPISGHRSVSWYQQTPGQGLQFLFEYFSETQRNKGNFPGRFSGRQFSNSRSEMNVSTLELGDSALYLCASSLAGQGARTLHFGNGTRLTVT.

The V call is TRBV19, the J call TRBJ1-1; 7 nucleotides agree with TRBD1. V trimming: 5 bases; J trimming: 5 bases; junction bases outside the gene matches: 11. The CDR3 covers 15 residues. CDR1 and CDR2 from the germline V gene are LNHDA and SQIVND (reference sequence). Here the CDR3 DNA reads TGTGCCAGTAGTCCCCAGACAGGGCTAAGAACTGAAGCTTTCTTT. This sequence encodes CASSPQTGLRTEAFF.

V is TRBV5-6 and J is TRBJ2-5, with 14 bases fitting TRBD2. CDR3 length equals 16 residues. Germline V lookup: CDR1 SGHDT, CDR2 YYEEEE. The V and J ends lost 1 base and 5 bases, in that order; junction bases with no gene match: 4. CDR3 DNA: TGTGCCAGCAGCTTGACGGGACTAGCGGGGGTGGAGACCCAGTACTTC. Protein: CASSLTGLAGVETQYF.

The chain links TRBV5-4 to TRBJ2-1; D could derive from TRBD1 or TRBD2 (6 bases each). The V and J ends lost 0 bases and 0 bases respectively, with 10 bases between them. Germline CDR1 and CDR2: SGHNT and YYREEE (reference sequence). This CDR3 contains 16 residues. The CDR3 DNA follows: TGTGCCAGCAGCTTGGGAAGGGGGGACTCCTACAATGAGCAGTTCTTC. This gives the protein CASSLGRGDSYNEQFF.

The chain employs TRBV19 and TRBJ2-2; 8 bases fit TRBD1. The CDR3 runs to 16 residues. J gave up 1 base and V 3 bases, and 4 bases lay outside the gene matches. Germline values: CDR1 LNHDA, CDR2 SQIVND (reference sequence). DNA of the CDR3: TGTGCCAGTAGTATCTTCGGGACAGGGAACACCGGGGAGCTGTTTTTT. It encodes CASSIFGTGNTGELFF.

Here the CDR3 DNA reads TGTGCCAGCAGTGATAGCGGGGGGACCCAAGAGACCCAGTACTTC. Protein sequence: CASSDSGGTQETQYF. This chain uses TRBV28 with TRBJ2-5; 10 nucleotides line up with TRBD2. Germline V gene sequence: CDR1 MDHEN, CDR2 SYDVKM. This CDR3 is 15 amino acids long. J was trimmed by 1 base and V by 5 bases; bases with no gene match: 4.

This clone was counted a single time. The V gene is TRBV14, the J gene TRBJ2-1; TRBD1 or TRBD2 may be the D gene (6 bases each). This CDR3 has 16 amino acids. Germline CDR1 is SGHDN and CDR2 is FVKESK. Trimming removed 9 bases at V and 3 bases at J, with 21 bases between. The CDR3 loop is CASSALGGGLYNEQFF. The DNA for the CDR3 is TGTGCCAGTTCTGCCCTCGGGGGCGGACTCTACAATGAGCAGTTCTTC.

The chain links TRBV19 to TRBJ1-6; D is uncertain. V lost 4 bases and J lost 7, with 17 bases in between. The CDR3 totals 16 residues. The germline V gene has CDR1 LNHDA and CDR2 SQIVND (reference sequence). The CDR3: CASSTPQSGENSPLHF. CDR3 in DNA: TGTGCCAGTAGTACACCCCAGTCCGGGGAGAATTCACCCCTCCACTTT.

This chain uses TRBV6-1 with TRBJ1-6; no reliable D call. The CDR3 totals 15 residues. CDR1 and CDR2 (germline): MNHNS, SASEGT. Trimming took 1 base from V and 7 from J, leaving 11 bases between them. CDR3 bases: TGTGCCAGCAGTGAAGGTATAGGGTTCAATTCACCCCTCCACTTT. Translated: CASSEGIGFNSPLHF.

The chain uses TRBV6-1 and TRBJ2-7; TRBD2 is a possible D gene (6 bases). The V and J ends lost 8 bases and 1 base respectively, with 15 bases between them. Germline values: CDR1 MNHNS, CDR2 SASEGT. The CDR3 spans 14 residues. The CDR3 bases are TGTGCCAGCCGGAGGGCAGGGCCTTCCTACGAGCAGTACTTC. This sequence encodes CASRRAGPSYEQYF.

The chain joins TRBV5-1 to TRBJ2-1; 7 bases fit TRBD1. Germline CDR1 reads SGHRS; CDR2 reads YFSETQ. With 3 bases clipped from V and 4 bases from J, the junction kept 4 bases outside the gene matches. The CDR3 length is 14 residues. The CDR3: CASSYGTEYNEQFF. The CDR3 bases are TGCGCCAGCAGCTACGGGACAGAATACAATGAGCAGTTCTTC.

This chain uses TRBV19 with TRBJ1-2; tentative D call: TRBD1 (6 bases). The CDR3 spans 17 residues. Trimming stripped 4 bases from V and 7 bases from J, with 25 bases between. Germline CDR1 reads LNHDA; CDR2 reads SQIVND (reference sequence). Here the CDR3 reads CASSTPPGGGPLSGYTF. Written as DNA, the CDR3 is TGTGCCAGTAGTACCCCCCCCGGCGGGGGCCCCTTGAGTGGCTACACCTTC.

The chain combines TRBV6-1 with TRBJ2-3; no clear D. CDR1 and CDR2 from the germline V gene are MNHNS and SASEGT. V lost 5 bases and J lost 2, with 5 bases in between. This CDR3 comprises 12 residues. In DNA form, the CDR3 reads TGTGCCAGCAGTCCAAACACAGATACGCAGTATTTT. Protein: CASSPNTDTQYF.

The chain carries TRBV7-2 and TRBJ2-7; D perhaps matches TRBD2 (7 bases). The germline gives CDR1 SGHTA, CDR2 FQGNSA. With 5 bases removed from V and 1 base from J, the gap between germline ends came to 12 bases. The CDR3 has 14 amino acids. CDR3 loop: CASSGGGRSYEQYF. The CDR3 DNA follows: TGTGCCAGCAGCGGGGGGGGCAGGTCCTACGAGCAGTACTTC.

The V gene is TRBV23-1, the J gene TRBJ1-4; perhaps TRBD1 as D (5 bases). TRBV23-1 is flagged as an ORF with uncertain function. CDR3 size: 14 residues. V shed 4 bases and J shed 8 bases, with 14 bases lying between them. As DNA, the CDR3 is TGCGCCAGCAGTCGGGGGGTCGAGGAAGAAAAACTGTTTTTT. This translates into CASSRGVEEEKLFF.

This clone was detected only once. The DNA for the CDR3 is TGTGCCAGCAGCAACAAAGTCATCAGGGGCTCCGGGCGCTCTGGGGCCAACGTCCTGACTTTC. It encodes CASSNKVIRGSGRSGANVLTF. The chain carries TRBV28 and TRBJ2-6; maybe TRBD1 (6 bases). Germline CDR1 is MDHEN and CDR2 is SYDVKM. The length of the CDR3 is 21 residues. Between the trimmed V and J ends, which lost 6 bases and 0 bases, there was a span of 27 bases.

The CDR3 protein is CASSVGGTAEQYF. Written as DNA, the CDR3 is TGTGCCAGTAGTGTAGGAGGGACAGCCGAGCAGTACTTC. The V gene is TRBV19, the J gene TRBJ2-7, with TRBD1 as a possible D gene (7 bases). Trimming took off 5 bases at V and 6 bases at J, with 14 bases between the two ends. Looked up from germline, CDR1 is LNHDA and CDR2 is SQIVND (reference sequence). The CDR3 is made up of 13 amino acids.

This chain joins TRBV4-3 and TRBJ1-2; D unresolved. CDR1 and CDR2 (germline): LGHNA, YSLEER. The CDR3 length is 14 residues. Trimming stripped 0 bases from V and 3 bases from J, with 8 bases between. The CDR3 loop is CASSQEPDHYGYTF. CDR3 coding DNA: TGCGCCAGCAGCCAAGAGCCGGACCACTATGGCTACACCTTC.

The rearrangement links TRBV5-1 to TRBJ2-3; 7 bases are a match to TRBD2. The trim removed 8 bases at V and 5 bases at J, leaving 14 bases unmatched. CDR3 length: 15 amino acids. Germline CDR1 is SGHRS and CDR2 is YFSETQ. In DNA, the CDR3 is TGCGCCAGTCAGCGGGACCGACCTAGTCAAGATACGCAGTATTTT. It translates to CASQRDRPSQDTQYF.

CDR3 nucleotides: TGTGCCAGCGGCCCCCGGACAGGGGTGTACGAGCAGTACTTC. Residues: CASGPRTGVYEQYF. The chain joins TRBV11-1 to TRBJ2-7; 9 bases align to TRBD1. CDR3 length: 14 amino acids. V shed 8 bases and J 4 bases; nucleotides not matched to a gene: 9. Germline lookup yields CDR1 SGHAT and CDR2 FQDESV (reference sequence).

The genes are TRBV2 and TRBJ2-3; TRBD2 matches at 8 bases. Germline CDR1 and CDR2: SNHLY and FYNNEI. The CDR3 is 14 residues long. The J segment lost 2 bases and the V segment lost 7 bases, leaving 5 bases of the junction unmatched. The CDR3 sequence is CASKAGEPTDTQYF. The CDR3 DNA reads as TGTGCCAGCAAAGCGGGGGAACCCACAGATACGCAGTATTTT.

The chain has TRBV15 and TRBJ1-5; D call uncertain. CDR3 length: 11 residues. From germline, CDR1 is LNHNV and CDR2 YYDKDF (reference sequence). The V end lost 8 bases, the J end lost 7 bases, and 9 bases lay between the germline ends. The CDR3 DNA is TGTGCCACCCACGTCCCCCAGCCCCAGCATTTT. This encodes CATHVPQPQHF.

This sequence joins TRBV11-3 and TRBJ2-2, with D uncertain. The germline V and J ends were trimmed by 4 bases and 8 bases, with 14 bases remaining between them. This CDR3 comprises 14 residues. Germline CDR1 and CDR2: SGHNT and YENEEA. CDR3 in DNA: TGTGCCAGCAGCTCTTCCGCGAAAGGGGGGGAGCTGTTTTTT. Protein: CASSSSAKGGELFF.